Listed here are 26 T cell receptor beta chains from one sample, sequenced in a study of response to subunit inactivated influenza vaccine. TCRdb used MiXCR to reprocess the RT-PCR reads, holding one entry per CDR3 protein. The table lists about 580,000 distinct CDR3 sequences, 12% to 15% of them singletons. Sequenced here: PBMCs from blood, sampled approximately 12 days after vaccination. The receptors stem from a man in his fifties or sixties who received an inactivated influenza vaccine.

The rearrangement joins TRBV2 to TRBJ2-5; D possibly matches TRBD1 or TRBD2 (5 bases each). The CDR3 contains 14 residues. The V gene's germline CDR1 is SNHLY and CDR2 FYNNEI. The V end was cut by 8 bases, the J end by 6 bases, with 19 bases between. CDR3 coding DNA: TGTGCCAGCGTCTGGGACCTCAATAGGAAGACCCAGTACTTC. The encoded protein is CASVWDLNRKTQYF.

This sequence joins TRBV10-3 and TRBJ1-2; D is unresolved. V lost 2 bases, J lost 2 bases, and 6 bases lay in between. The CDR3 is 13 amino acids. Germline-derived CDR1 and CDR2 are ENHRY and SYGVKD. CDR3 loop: CAISELENYGYTF. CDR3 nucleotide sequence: TGTGCCATCAGTGAGCTAGAGAACTATGGCTACACCTTC.

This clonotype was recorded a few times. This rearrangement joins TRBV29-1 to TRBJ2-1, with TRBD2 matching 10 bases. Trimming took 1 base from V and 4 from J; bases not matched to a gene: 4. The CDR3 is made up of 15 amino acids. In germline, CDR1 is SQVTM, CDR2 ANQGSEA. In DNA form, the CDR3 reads TGCAGCGTTGAAGTTAGCGGGGGGCGGTACAATGAGCAGTTCTTC. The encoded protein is CSVEVSGGRYNEQFF.

The CDR3 region has the DNA TGTGCCAGCAGTCCCAGGGGGATTAATGAAAAACTGTTTTTT. Amino acid sequence: CASSPRGINEKLFF. This rearrangement joins TRBV27 to TRBJ1-4; TRBD1 aligns across 7 bases. Germline V lookup: CDR1 MNHEY, CDR2 SMNVEV (reference sequence). There are 14 residues in the CDR3. The trim removed 5 bases at V and 4 bases at J, leaving 4 bases unmatched.

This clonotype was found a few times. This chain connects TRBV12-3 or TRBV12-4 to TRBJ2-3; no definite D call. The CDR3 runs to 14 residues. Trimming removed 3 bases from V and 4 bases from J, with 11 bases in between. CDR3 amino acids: CASSFVRSADTQYF. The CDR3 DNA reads TGTGCCAGCAGTTTCGTCAGGTCGGCAGATACGCAGTATTTT.

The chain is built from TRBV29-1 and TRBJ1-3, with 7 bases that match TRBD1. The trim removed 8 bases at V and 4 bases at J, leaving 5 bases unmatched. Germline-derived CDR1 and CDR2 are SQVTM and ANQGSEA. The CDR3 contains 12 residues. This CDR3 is CSTTGDGNTIYF. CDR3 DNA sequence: TGCAGCACAACAGGGGACGGAAACACCATATATTTT.

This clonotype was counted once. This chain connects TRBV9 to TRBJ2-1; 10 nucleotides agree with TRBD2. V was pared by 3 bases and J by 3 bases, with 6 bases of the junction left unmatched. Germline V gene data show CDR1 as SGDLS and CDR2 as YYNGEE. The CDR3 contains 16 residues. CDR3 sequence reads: CASSAKRGGLYNEQFF. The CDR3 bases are TGTGCCAGCAGCGCAAAGCGGGGGGGCCTCTACAATGAGCAGTTCTTC.

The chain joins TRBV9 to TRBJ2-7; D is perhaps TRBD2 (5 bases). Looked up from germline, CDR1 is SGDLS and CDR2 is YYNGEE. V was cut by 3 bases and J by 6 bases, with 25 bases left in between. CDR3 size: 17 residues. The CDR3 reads CASSGGSDPLPFGEQYF. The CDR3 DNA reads TGTGCCAGCAGCGGCGGGTCGGATCCTCTCCCTTTTGGCGAGCAGTACTTC.

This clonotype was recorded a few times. Here the CDR3 reads CASSNPTTLRAEAFF. CDR3 nucleotide sequence: TGTGCCAGCAGCAATCCAACTACCCTAAGGGCTGAAGCTTTCTTT. The chain couples TRBV12-3 or TRBV12-4 to TRBJ1-1; D is unclear. The CDR3 length is 15 residues. Trimming took off 6 bases at V and 6 bases at J, with 20 bases between the two ends.

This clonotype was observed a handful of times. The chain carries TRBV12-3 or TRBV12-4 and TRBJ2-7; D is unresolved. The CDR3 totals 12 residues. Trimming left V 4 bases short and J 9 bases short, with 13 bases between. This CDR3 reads CASSYGALGQYF. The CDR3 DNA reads TGTGCCAGCAGTTACGGTGCGTTGGGGCAGTACTTC.

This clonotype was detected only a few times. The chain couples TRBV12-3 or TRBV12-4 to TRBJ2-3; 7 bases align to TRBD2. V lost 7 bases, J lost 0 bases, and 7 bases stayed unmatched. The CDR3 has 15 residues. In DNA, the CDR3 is TGTGCCAGCACAAAGGGACTACCTAGCACAGATACGCAGTATTTT. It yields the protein CASTKGLPSTDTQYF.

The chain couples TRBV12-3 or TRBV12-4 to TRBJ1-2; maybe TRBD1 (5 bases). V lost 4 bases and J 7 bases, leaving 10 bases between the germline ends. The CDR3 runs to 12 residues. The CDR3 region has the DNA TGTGCCAGCAGTTCCCAGGGAATTGGCTACACCTTC. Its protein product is CASSSQGIGYTF.

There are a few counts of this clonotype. The DNA for the CDR3 is TGCAGTGGCCAGCGTGGACCGTTAGATACGCAGTATTTT. It specifies CSGQRGPLDTQYF. The V and J genes are TRBV20-1 and TRBJ2-3, with no clear D. Germline V CDR1 and CDR2: DFQATT, SNEGSKA (reference sequence). V was clipped by 7 bases and J by 5 bases, with 16 bases between them. The CDR3 contains 13 residues.

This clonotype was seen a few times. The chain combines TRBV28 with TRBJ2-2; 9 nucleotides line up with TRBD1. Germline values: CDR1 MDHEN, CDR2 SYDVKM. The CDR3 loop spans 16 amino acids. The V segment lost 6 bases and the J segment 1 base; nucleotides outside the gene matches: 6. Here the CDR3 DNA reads TGTGCCAGCAGACTATACAGGGGGCAGAACACCGGGGAGCTGTTTTTT. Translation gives CASRLYRGQNTGELFF.

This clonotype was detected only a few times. In DNA form, the CDR3 reads TGTGCCAGCCTTACATTGTCGAACACTGAAGCTTTCTTT. Its protein is CASLTLSNTEAFF. This chain joins TRBV6-1 and TRBJ1-1; D uncertain. From germline, CDR1 is MNHNS and CDR2 SASEGT. The length of the CDR3 is 13 residues. Trimming removed 8 bases from V and 1 base from J, with 11 bases in between.

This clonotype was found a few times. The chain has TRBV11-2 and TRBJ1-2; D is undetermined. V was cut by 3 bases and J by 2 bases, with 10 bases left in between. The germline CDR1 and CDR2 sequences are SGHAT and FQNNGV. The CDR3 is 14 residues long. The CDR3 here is CASSLDWGNYGYTF. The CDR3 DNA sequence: TGTGCCAGCAGCTTGGACTGGGGAAACTATGGCTACACCTTC. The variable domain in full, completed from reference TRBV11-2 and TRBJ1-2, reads EAGVAQSPRYKIIEKRQSVAFWCNPISGHATLYWYQQILGQGPKLLIQFQNNGVVDDSQLPKDRFSAERLKGVDSTLKIQPAKLEDSAVYLCASSLDWGNYGYTFGSGTRLTVV.

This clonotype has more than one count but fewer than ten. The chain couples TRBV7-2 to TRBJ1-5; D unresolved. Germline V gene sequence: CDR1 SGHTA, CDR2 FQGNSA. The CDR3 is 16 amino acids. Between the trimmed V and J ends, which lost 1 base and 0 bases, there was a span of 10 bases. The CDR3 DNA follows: TGTGCCAGCAGCTTAGGGACTATACTTAGCAATCAGCCCCAGCATTTT. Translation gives CASSLGTILSNQPQHF.

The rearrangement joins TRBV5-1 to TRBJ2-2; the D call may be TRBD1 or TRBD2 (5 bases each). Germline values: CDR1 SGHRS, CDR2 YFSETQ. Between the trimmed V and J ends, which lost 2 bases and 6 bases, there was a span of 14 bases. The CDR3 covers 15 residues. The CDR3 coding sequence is TGCGCCAGCAGCTTTCAGGGAGCCGGGGCCGGGGAGCTGTTTTTT. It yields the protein CASSFQGAGAGELFF.

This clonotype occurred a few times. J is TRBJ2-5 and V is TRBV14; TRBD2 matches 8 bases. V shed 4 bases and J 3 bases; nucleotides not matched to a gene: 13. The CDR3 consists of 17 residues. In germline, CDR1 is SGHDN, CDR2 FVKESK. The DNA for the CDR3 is TGTGCCAGCAGCCCCTACCCCCAGCGGGAGTTGAAAGAGACCCAGTACTTC. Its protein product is CASSPYPQRELKETQYF.

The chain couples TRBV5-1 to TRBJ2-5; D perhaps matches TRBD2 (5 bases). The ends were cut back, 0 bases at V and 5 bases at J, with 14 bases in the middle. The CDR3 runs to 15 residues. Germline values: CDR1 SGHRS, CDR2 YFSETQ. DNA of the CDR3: TGCGCCAGCAGCTTGGTTCGGGGAACGGGCGAGACCCAGTACTTC. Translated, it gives CASSLVRGTGETQYF.

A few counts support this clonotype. The CDR3: CASTADRMNTGELFF. The CDR3 DNA is TGTGCCAGCACCGCGGACAGAATGAACACCGGGGAGCTGTTTTTT. The chain recombines TRBV6-1 with TRBJ2-2; tentatively, D is TRBD1 (6 bases). Trimming shortened V by 7 bases and J by 1 base, and 13 bases separated the two germline ends. Per germline, CDR1 MNHNS and CDR2 SASEGT. This CDR3 comprises 15 residues.

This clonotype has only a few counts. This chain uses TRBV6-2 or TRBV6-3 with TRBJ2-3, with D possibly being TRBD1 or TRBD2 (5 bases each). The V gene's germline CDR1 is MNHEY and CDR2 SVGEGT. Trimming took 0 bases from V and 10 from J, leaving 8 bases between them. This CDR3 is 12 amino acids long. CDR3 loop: CASSYSRGAQYF. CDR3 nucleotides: TGTGCCAGCAGTTACTCCCGGGGCGCGCAGTATTTT.

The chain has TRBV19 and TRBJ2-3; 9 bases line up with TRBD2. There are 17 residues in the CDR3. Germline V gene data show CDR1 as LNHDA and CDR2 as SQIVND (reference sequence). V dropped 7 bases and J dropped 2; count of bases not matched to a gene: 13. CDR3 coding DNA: TGTGCCAGTAAAATGGCCCTAGCGGGGTTATCCACAGATACGCAGTATTTT. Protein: CASKMALAGLSTDTQYF.

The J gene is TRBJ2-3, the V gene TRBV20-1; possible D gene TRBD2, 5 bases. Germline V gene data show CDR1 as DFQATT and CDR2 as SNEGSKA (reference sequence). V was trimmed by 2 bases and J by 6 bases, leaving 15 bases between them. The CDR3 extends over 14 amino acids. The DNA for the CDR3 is TGCAGTGCTAGATCGGCTACTAGTTTTGATACGCAGTATTTT. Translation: CSARSATSFDTQYF.

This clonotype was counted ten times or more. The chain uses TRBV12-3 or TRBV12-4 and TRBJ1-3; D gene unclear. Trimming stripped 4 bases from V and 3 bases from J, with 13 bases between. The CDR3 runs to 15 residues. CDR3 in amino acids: CASSSARRGGNTIYF. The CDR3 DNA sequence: TGTGCCAGCAGTTCCGCCCGTAGAGGTGGAAACACCATATATTTT.

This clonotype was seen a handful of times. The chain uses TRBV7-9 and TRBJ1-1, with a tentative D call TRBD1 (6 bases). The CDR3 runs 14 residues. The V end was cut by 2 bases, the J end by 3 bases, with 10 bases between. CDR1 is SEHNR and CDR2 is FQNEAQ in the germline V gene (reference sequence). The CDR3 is CASSLLSGDTEAFF. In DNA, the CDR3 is TGTGCCAGCAGCTTACTATCAGGGGACACTGAAGCTTTCTTT.